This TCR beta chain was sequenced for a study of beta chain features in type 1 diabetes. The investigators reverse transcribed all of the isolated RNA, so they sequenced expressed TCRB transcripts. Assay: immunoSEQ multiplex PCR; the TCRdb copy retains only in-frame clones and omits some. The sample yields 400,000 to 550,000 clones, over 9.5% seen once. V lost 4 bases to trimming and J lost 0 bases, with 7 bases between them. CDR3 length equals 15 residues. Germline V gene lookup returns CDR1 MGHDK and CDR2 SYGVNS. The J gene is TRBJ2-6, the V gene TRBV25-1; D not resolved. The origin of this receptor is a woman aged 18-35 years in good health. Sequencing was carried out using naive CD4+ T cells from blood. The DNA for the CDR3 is TGTGCCAGCAGTGGGTCAATCTCTGGGGCCAACGTCCTGACTTTC. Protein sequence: CASSGSISGANVLTF.